The TCR beta chain under discussion was sequenced for a study of blood T cell repertoires in COVID-19. About the research overall: COVID-19 samples collected from the United States, Italy and Spain covered acute and convalescent phases. Nucleic acid was either cDNA or gDNA, and it came from T cells, B-cell-depleted T cells, or PBMCs.

The data were produced by immunoSEQ multiplex PCR, yet TCRdb's version contains in-frame clones alone and is incomplete. The sample lists about 220,000 clones; about 79% were seen once. In Cohort 3, a recovered donor had either two negative PCRs, clearance, or symptom resolution. J lost 7 bases, V lost 1 base, and 7 bases had no gene match. From germline, CDR1 is KGHSH and CDR2 LQKENI. This CDR3 has 15 amino acids. The chain joins TRBV18 to TRBJ1-1; 9 nucleotides agree with TRBD1. The sample comprised PBMCs or T cells enriched from blood (not recorded which). The source of this sequence is a woman aged 60-75 years who had recovered from COVID-19. The DNA of the CDR3 is TGTGCCAGCTCACCACTCCCGGACAGGGGTAGTGAAGCTTTCTTT. This encodes CASSPLPDRGSEAFF. Full variable domain (rest looked up from reference TRBV18 and TRBJ1-1): NAGVMQNPRHLVRRRGQEARLRCSPMKGHSHVYWYRQLPEEGLKFMVYLQKENIIDESGMPKERFSAEFPKEGPSILRIQQVVRGDSAAYFCASSPLPDRGSEAFFGQGTRLTVV.